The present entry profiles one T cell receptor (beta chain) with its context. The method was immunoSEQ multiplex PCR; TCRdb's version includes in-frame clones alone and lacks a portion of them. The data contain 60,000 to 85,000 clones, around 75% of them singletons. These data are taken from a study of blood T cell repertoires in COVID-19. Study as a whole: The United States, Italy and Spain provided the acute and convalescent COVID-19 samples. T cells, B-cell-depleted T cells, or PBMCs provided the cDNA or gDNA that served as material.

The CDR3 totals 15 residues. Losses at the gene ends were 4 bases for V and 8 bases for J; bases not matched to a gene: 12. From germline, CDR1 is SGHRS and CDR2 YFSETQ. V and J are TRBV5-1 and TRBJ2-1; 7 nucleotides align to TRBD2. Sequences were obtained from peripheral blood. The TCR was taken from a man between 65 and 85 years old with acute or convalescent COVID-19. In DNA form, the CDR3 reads TGCGCCAGCAGCCCGTCGGGCGGGACTACCCATGAGCAGTTCTTC. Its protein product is CASSPSGGTTHEQFF.